The 9 T cell receptor beta chains given below trace back to one sample, sequenced in a study of shared clonotypes between healthy human individuals. Clones were read by immunoSEQ multiplex PCR, and TCRdb kept only the in-frame ones, dropping some. Among approximately 2,000,000 clones listed, 85% to 95% were seen once. The specimen sequenced was naive CD4+ T cells from PBMCs. Noted subset: CD45RA+ positively selected. These receptors came from a man between 18 and 29 years old in good health. Some clones in this sample may be carry-over from other donors' samples.

The CDR3 spells CASSTDRGSFYGYTF. The DNA of the CDR3 is TGTGCCAGCAGCACCGACAGGGGTTCTTTCTATGGCTACACCTTC. V usage is TRBV7-2 and J usage is TRBJ1-2; 8 bases match TRBD1. Germline V CDR1 and CDR2: SGHTA, FQGNSA. The CDR3 totals 15 residues. V lost 5 bases to trimming and J lost 4 bases; unmatched junction nucleotides: 9.

The gene calls are TRBV7-3 and TRBJ2-5; D is unclear. Trimming left V 0 bases short and J 5 bases short, with 7 bases between. This CDR3 spans 13 amino acids. Germline V gives CDR1 SGHTA, CDR2 FQGTGA. The CDR3: CASSLTGIETQYF. CDR3 DNA: TGTGCCAGCAGCTTAACTGGGATTGAGACCCAGTACTTC. Full variable domain (outside the CDR3, taken from reference TRBV7-3 and TRBJ2-5): GAGVSQTPSNKVTEKGKYVELRCDPISGHTALYWYRQSLGQGPEFLIYFQGTGAADDSGLPNDRFFAVRPEGSVSTLKIQRTERGDSAVYLCASSLTGIETQYFGPGTRLLVL.

V gene TRBV5-4 combines with J gene TRBJ1-4; D is unclear. With 4 bases removed from V and 5 bases from J, the gap between germline ends came to 21 bases. The germline V gene has CDR1 SGHNT and CDR2 YYREEE (reference sequence). The CDR3 length is 17 residues. CDR3 nucleotides: TGTGCCAGCAGCCCCATGGGCCCAGAACCTAGAAATGAAAAACTGTTTTTT. Translation gives CASSPMGPEPRNEKLFF.

The CDR3 here is CASSVVGSSGETQYF. CDR3 DNA sequence: TGTGCCAGCAGCGTGGTTGGGTCCTCCGGGGAGACCCAGTACTTC. This chain joins TRBV9 and TRBJ2-5; D gene ambiguous. CDR3 length: 15 amino acids. In germline, CDR1 is SGDLS, CDR2 YYNGEE. V was cut by 2 bases and J by 5 bases, with 16 bases left in between.

This chain joins TRBV6-6 and TRBJ2-7, with a tentative D call TRBD2 (6 bases). Germline values: CDR1 MNHNY, CDR2 SVGAGI (reference sequence). CDR3 size: 14 residues. Between the trimmed V and J ends, which lost 8 bases and 0 bases, there was a span of 14 bases. The CDR3 DNA is TGTGCCAGCGGTGACATGGGGGGCTCCTACGAGCAGTACTTC. Protein sequence: CASGDMGGSYEQYF.

J is TRBJ2-7 and V is TRBV5-1, with 10 bases identical to TRBD2. Trimming removed 1 base from V and 2 bases from J; junction bases left unmatched: 3. CDR3 size: 15 residues. From germline, CDR1 is SGHRS and CDR2 YFSETQ. For the CDR3, the DNA is TGCGCCAGCAGCTTGAAGCGGGAGGGCCCCTACGAGCAGTACTTC. It translates to CASSLKREGPYEQYF.

The chain has TRBV7-2 and TRBJ2-3, with D perhaps TRBD2 (5 bases). Germline loops: CDR1 SGHTA, CDR2 FQGNSA. This CDR3 has 18 amino acids. V lost 5 bases, J lost 10 bases, and 31 bases lay in between. The CDR3 DNA reads TGTGCCAGCAGCATAGAAAGGGCACGCCGGGATCCCGGGCGAGCGCAGTATTTT. It yields the protein CASSIERARRDPGRAQYF.

The CDR3 DNA reads TGTGCCAGCAGTACCCGGGACAGGGCAGAGACCCAGTACTTC. Protein sequence: CASSTRDRAETQYF. This chain links TRBV25-1 with TRBJ2-5; TRBD1 matches 9 bases. V was pared by 5 bases and J by 4 bases, with 5 bases of the junction left unmatched. The CDR3 consists of 14 residues. CDR1 MGHDK and CDR2 SYGVNS come from the germline V gene.

Regarding this clone: This CDR3 is also generated by other DNA sequences in the sample. V gene TRBV28 combines with J gene TRBJ1-4, with 8 bases lining up with TRBD1. Germline trimming cut 2 bases from V and 2 bases from J; bases unmatched to any gene: 1. The CDR3 spans 15 residues. The germline V gene encodes CDR1 MDHEN and CDR2 SYDVKM. The CDR3 is CASSLQGATNEKLFF. CDR3 DNA sequence: TGTGCCAGCAGTTTACAGGGGGCGACTAATGAAAAACTGTTTTTT.